This passage covers 27 T cell receptor beta chains from one sample sequenced in a study of OX40 agonist ivuxolimab in advanced cancers. Produced via immunoSEQ multiplex PCR; TCRdb's table is partial and in-frame only. Here the sample spans over 45,000 clones, around 89% being singletons. The sample was CD4+ or CD8+ T cells sorted from blood, taken in a trial of the OX40 agonist ivuxolimab. The origin of the receptors is an adult with an advanced solid tumor such as melanoma, head and neck, liver or kidney cancer.

The table lists this clone with a count of one. The chain couples TRBV4-2 to TRBJ2-1; unclear D gene. V was shortened by 0 bases and J by 1 base, with 7 bases between the two germline ends. CDR3 size: 15 residues. In germline, CDR1 is LGHNA, CDR2 YNFKEQ. CDR3 residues: CASSQESSSYNEQFF. The CDR3 coding sequence is TGTGCCAGCAGCCAAGAATCCTCATCCTACAATGAGCAGTTCTTC.

The CDR3 DNA reads TGTGCCAGCCAGGACAGATATAGCAATCAGCCCCAGCATTTT. Amino acids: CASQDRYSNQPQHF. V gene TRBV2 combines with J gene TRBJ1-5; perhaps TRBD1 as D (6 bases). CDR1 SNHLY and CDR2 FYNNEI come from the germline V gene. The CDR3 is 14 residues long. V was trimmed by 8 bases and J by 0 bases, leaving 11 bases between them.

As regards this clone: The conserved phenylalanine or tryptophan is not found at the CDR3 terminus, so this likely reflects a read error. The chain joins TRBV11-2 to TRBJ1-1; D unresolved. The CDR3 spans 14 residues. V was shortened by 3 bases and J by 9 bases, with 17 bases between the two germline ends. Germline CDR1 reads SGHAT; CDR2 reads FQNNGV. This CDR3 is CASSFGASGGQAFS. Here the CDR3 DNA reads TGTGCCAGCAGCTTTGGTGCCTCGGGAGGGCAAGCTTTCTCT.

V gene TRBV27 combines with J gene TRBJ1-1, with D tentatively TRBD1 (5 bases). Trimming took 0 bases from V and 4 from J, leaving 12 bases between them. Germline CDR1 is MNHEY and CDR2 is SMNVEV (reference sequence). This CDR3 comprises 15 residues. CDR3 residues: CASSLSGGGGTEAFF. The CDR3 coding sequence is TGTGCCAGCAGTTTATCGGGGGGGGGAGGCACTGAAGCTTTCTTT.

This chain joins TRBV2 and TRBJ1-5; the D is unclear. From germline, CDR1 is SNHLY and CDR2 FYNNEI. This CDR3 region has 15 residues. Deletions cut 4 bases from V and 0 bases from J, with 10 bases between. The chain's CDR3 is CASSVGQFSNQPQHF. CDR3 nucleotides: TGTGCCAGCAGTGTAGGGCAGTTTAGCAATCAGCCCCAGCATTTT.

The chain carries TRBV19 and TRBJ2-7; 8 bases map to TRBD2. V trimming: 1 base; J trimming: 4 bases; junction bases outside the gene matches: 3. Germline V lookup: CDR1 LNHDA, CDR2 SQIVND (reference sequence). The CDR3 has 14 amino acids. CDR3 sequence reads: CASSIAGGGYEQYF. CDR3 bases: TGTGCCAGTAGTATAGCGGGAGGGGGTTACGAGCAGTACTTC. The entire variable domain, with the rest obtained from reference TRBV19 and TRBJ2-7, is as follows: DGGITQSPKYLFRKEGQNVTLSCEQNLNHDAMYWYRQDPGQGLRLIYYSQIVNDFQKGDIAEGYSVSREKKESFPLTVTSAQKNPTAFYLCASSIAGGGYEQYFGPGTRLTVT.

The chain has TRBV6-6 and TRBJ2-1; D might be TRBD1 or TRBD2, each matching 5 bases. The V gene lost 2 bases and the J gene lost 7 bases, with 12 bases spanning the gap. Germline V gene data show CDR1 as MNHNY and CDR2 as SVGAGI (reference sequence). The CDR3 is made up of 14 amino acids. The CDR3 DNA follows: TGTGCCAGCAGTTACGGGGCCAGCGGAAATGAGCAGTTCTTC. Translation: CASSYGASGNEQFF.

The chain employs TRBV7-9 and TRBJ1-2; 9 bases align to TRBD1. V was clipped by 5 bases and J by 2 bases; unmatched bases: 9. The CDR3 is 16 amino acids. Germline loops: CDR1 SEHNR, CDR2 FQNEAQ (reference sequence). The CDR3 here is CASSTTPTGGNYGYTF. The CDR3 DNA sequence: TGTGCCAGCAGCACTACCCCGACAGGGGGGAACTATGGCTACACCTTC.

The chain couples TRBV7-8 to TRBJ2-6, with TRBD2 matching over 8 bases. After removal of 8 bases from V and 2 bases from J, the junction contained 14 bases not matched to a gene. The CDR3 has 18 amino acids. Germline CDR1 and CDR2: SGHVS and FQNEAQ. CDR3 DNA: TGTGCCAGCTCCCCTGAAGCGGGGGACTGGGCTGGGGCCAACGTCCTGACTTTC. It is translated as CASSPEAGDWAGANVLTF. The variable domain in full, with the rest retrieved from reference TRBV7-8 and TRBJ2-6, is GAGVSQSPRYKVAKRGQDVALRCDPISGHVSLFWYQQALGQGPEFLTYFQNEAQLDKSGLPSDRFFAERPEGSVSTLKIQRTQQEDSAVYLCASSPEAGDWAGANVLTFGAGSRLTVL.

The chain employs TRBV28 and TRBJ2-7; D is undetermined. The length of the CDR3 is 13 residues. V was cut by 5 bases and J by 3 bases, with 11 bases left in between. Germline CDR1 reads MDHEN; CDR2 reads SYDVKM. The CDR3 region is CASSLNNGYEQYF. CDR3 nucleotide sequence: TGTGCCAGCAGTCTTAACAACGGCTACGAGCAGTACTTC.

The chain is built from TRBV11-2 and TRBJ1-1; the match to TRBD1 covers 7 bases. The CDR3 spans 15 residues. Germline V gene sequence: CDR1 SGHAT, CDR2 FQNNGV. Trimming took 5 bases from V and 5 from J; bases not matched to a gene: 11. The CDR3 protein is CASSNRQGSGTEAFF. The CDR3 DNA follows: TGTGCCAGCAGCAACCGACAGGGATCGGGGACTGAAGCTTTCTTT.

The V call is TRBV6-6, the J call TRBJ2-1; TRBD1 matches 8 bases. The junction had 7 bases not matched to a gene; V was cut back by 6 bases and J by 3 bases. The germline V gene encodes CDR1 MNHNY and CDR2 SVGAGI (reference sequence). This CDR3 contains 15 residues. The CDR3 region has the DNA TGTGCCAGCAGGAACAGGGGGGAAGTCTACAATGAGCAGTTCTTC. It yields the protein CASRNRGEVYNEQFF.

The chain carries TRBV4-1 and TRBJ1-1; no clear D gene. CDR1 and CDR2 from the germline V gene are MGHRA and YSYEKL. The CDR3 covers 13 residues. Trimming shortened V by 1 base and J by 1 base, and 4 bases separated the two germline ends. CDR3 in DNA: TGCGCCAGCAGCCAAGGGGGGAACACTGAAGCTTTCTTT. It yields the protein CASSQGGNTEAFF.

The chain employs TRBV29-1 and TRBJ2-7; unclear D gene. Per the germline V gene, CDR1 is SQVTM and CDR2 is ANQGSEA. The CDR3 has 13 amino acids. V was cut by 0 bases and J by 2 bases, with 8 bases left in between. CDR3 nucleotides: TGCAGCGTTGAAGATAAGGCAGCCTACGAGCAGTACTTC. Translated: CSVEDKAAYEQYF.

The rearrangement joins TRBV19 to TRBJ1-5; unclear D gene. The CDR3 loop spans 15 amino acids. Germline assignment: CDR1 LNHDA and CDR2 SQIVND (reference sequence). Trimming shortened V by 3 bases and J by 5 bases, and 14 bases separated the two germline ends. CDR3 protein: CASSIFVRVDQPQHF. DNA for the CDR3: TGTGCCAGTAGTATTTTCGTAAGGGTGGATCAGCCCCAGCATTTT.

V is TRBV6-5 and J is TRBJ1-1; D is unclear. Germline V gene sequence: CDR1 MNHEY, CDR2 SVGAGI. The CDR3 loop spans 11 amino acids. V lost 7 bases, J lost 3 bases, and 6 bases lay in between. In nucleotides, the CDR3 is TGTGCCAGCATTGGGGACACTGAAGCTTTCTTT. Translated: CASIGDTEAFF.

V is TRBV5-8 and J is TRBJ2-3; 10 bases are a match to TRBD2. CDR1 is SGHTS and CDR2 is YDEGEE in the germline V gene. The junction had 8 bases not matched to a gene; V was cut back by 4 bases and J by 3 bases. This CDR3 has 16 amino acids. Written as DNA, the CDR3 is TGTGCCAGCAGCCCCCCTAGCGGGGGCACTACAGATACGCAGTATTTT. Its protein is CASSPPSGGTTDTQYF.

The V and J genes are TRBV29-1 and TRBJ2-7; 11 positions match TRBD2. The germline V gene encodes CDR1 SQVTM and CDR2 ANQGSEA. J gave up 4 bases and V 4 bases, and 12 bases lay outside the gene matches. CDR3 length equals 16 residues. CDR3 sequence: CSVVGVTSGSLYEQYF. The CDR3 region has the DNA TGCAGCGTTGTTGGCGTTACTAGCGGGAGTTTATACGAGCAGTACTTC.

The chain couples TRBV29-1 to TRBJ2-1; D possibly uses TRBD1 or TRBD2 (5 bases each). Trimming took 0 bases from V and 9 from J, leaving 15 bases between them. CDR1 and CDR2 from the germline V gene are SQVTM and ANQGSEA. The CDR3 totals 14 residues. CDR3 in amino acids: CSVEEGQGGGEQFF. The CDR3 region has the DNA TGCAGCGTTGAAGAGGGGCAGGGTGGGGGTGAGCAGTTCTTC.

This chain connects TRBV6-6 to TRBJ1-1; no definite D call. Between the trimmed V and J ends, which lost 0 bases and 8 bases, there was a span of 7 bases. Germline assignment: CDR1 MNHNY and CDR2 SVGAGI (reference sequence). The CDR3 contains 12 residues. CDR3 bases: TGTGCCAGCAGTTACTCGAGTGGCGAAGCTTTCTTT. Translated, it gives CASSYSSGEAFF.

The chain joins TRBV28 to TRBJ2-1, with TRBD2 matching over 11 bases. V trimming: 2 bases; J trimming: 5 bases; junction bases outside the gene matches: 2. This CDR3 has 15 residues. Germline lookup yields CDR1 MDHEN and CDR2 SYDVKM. The DNA for the CDR3 is TGTGCCAGCAGTTTAATAGCGGGAGGGAACAATGAGCAGTTCTTC. The encoded protein is CASSLIAGGNNEQFF.

This clone was seen a handful of times. The chain has TRBV14 and TRBJ2-1; D gene uncertain. The V gene's germline CDR1 is SGHDN and CDR2 FVKESK. V gave up 4 bases and J gave up 0 bases, with 10 bases separating them. This CDR3 comprises 15 residues. This chain's CDR3 is CASSLKVSSYNEQFF. The CDR3 coding sequence is TGTGCCAGCAGCCTTAAAGTTAGCTCCTACAATGAGCAGTTCTTC.

Comments on this clone: Its ends do not fully match the called genes, so a read error is possible. V and J are TRBV7-7 and TRBJ2-7, with 8 nucleotides matching TRBD2. This CDR3 is 17 amino acids long. Germline CDR1 and CDR2: SSHAT and FNYEAQ (reference sequence). The CDR3 protein is CASSLAGSTGLPYEQYF. CDR3 DNA sequence: TGTGCTAGCAGCTTAGCGGGGAGTACAGGGCTACCCTACGAGCAGTACTTC.

The chain has TRBV5-4 and TRBJ1-5; the match to TRBD1 covers 8 bases. Germline assignment: CDR1 SGHNT and CDR2 YYREEE (reference sequence). Germline trimming cut 3 bases from V and 7 bases from J; bases unmatched to any gene: 6. The CDR3 runs 14 residues. The CDR3 coding sequence is TGTGCCAGCAGCTCGGATGGACAGGGACAGCCCCAGCATTTT. Translation: CASSSDGQGQPQHF.

The chain recombines TRBV7-6 with TRBJ2-7; D unresolved. V dropped 3 bases and J dropped 5 bases, with 11 bases sitting between them. In germline, CDR1 is SGHVS, CDR2 FNYEAQ. The CDR3 length is 13 residues. The CDR3: CASSFPHVDEQYF. CDR3 sequence (DNA): TGTGCCAGCAGCTTCCCTCACGTTGACGAGCAGTACTTC.

The V and J genes are TRBV5-4 and TRBJ2-5; possibly TRBD2 for D (5 bases). Germline V lookup: CDR1 SGHNT, CDR2 YYREEE (reference sequence). This CDR3 spans 13 amino acids. Trimming took off 2 bases at V and 5 bases at J, with 10 bases between the two ends. CDR3 nucleotides: TGTGCCAGCAGCTTAAGCGGAGGTGAGACCCAGTACTTC. Protein product: CASSLSGGETQYF.

The V and J genes are TRBV11-2 and TRBJ1-1; D remains ambiguous. Germline V CDR1 and CDR2: SGHAT, FQNNGV. The length of the CDR3 is 13 residues. Trimming took off 3 bases at V and 4 bases at J, with 9 bases between the two ends. In DNA form, the CDR3 reads TGTGCCAGCAGCTTCCTTGCGAGCACTGAAGCTTTCTTT. Translating gives CASSFLASTEAFF.